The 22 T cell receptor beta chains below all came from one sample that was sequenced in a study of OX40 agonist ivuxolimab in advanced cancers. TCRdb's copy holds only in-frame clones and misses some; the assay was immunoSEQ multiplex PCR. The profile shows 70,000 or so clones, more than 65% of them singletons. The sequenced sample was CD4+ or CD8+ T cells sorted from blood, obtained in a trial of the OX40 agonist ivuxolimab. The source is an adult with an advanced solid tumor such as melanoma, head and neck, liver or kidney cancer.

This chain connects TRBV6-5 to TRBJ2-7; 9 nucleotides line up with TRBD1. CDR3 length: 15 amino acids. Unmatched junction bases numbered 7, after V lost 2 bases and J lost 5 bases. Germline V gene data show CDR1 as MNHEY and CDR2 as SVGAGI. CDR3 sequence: CASSYQGQGGDEQYF. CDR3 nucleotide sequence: TGTGCCAGCAGTTACCAGGGACAGGGTGGGGACGAGCAGTACTTC.

CDR3 DNA: TGTGCCAGCAGCTCCCAAATAGGGACTAGCGGGGGTATCGGGGAGCTGTTTTTT. This gives the protein CASSSQIGTSGGIGELFF. V is TRBV9 and J is TRBJ2-2; 14 bases are shared with TRBD2. The CDR3 totals 18 residues. Germline V gene sequence: CDR1 SGDLS, CDR2 YYNGEE. The J segment lost 7 bases and the V segment lost 4 bases, leaving 12 bases of the junction unmatched.

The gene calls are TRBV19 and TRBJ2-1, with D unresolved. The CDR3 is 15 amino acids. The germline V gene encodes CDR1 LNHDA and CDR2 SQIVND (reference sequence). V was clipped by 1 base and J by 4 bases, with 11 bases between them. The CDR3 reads CASSIAPPEYNEQFF. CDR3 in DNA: TGTGCCAGTAGTATAGCCCCCCCAGAGTACAATGAGCAGTTCTTC. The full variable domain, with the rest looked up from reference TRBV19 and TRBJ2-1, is DGGITQSPKYLFRKEGQNVTLSCEQNLNHDAMYWYRQDPGQGLRLIYYSQIVNDFQKGDIAEGYSVSREKKESFPLTVTSAQKNPTAFYLCASSIAPPEYNEQFFGPGTRLTVL.

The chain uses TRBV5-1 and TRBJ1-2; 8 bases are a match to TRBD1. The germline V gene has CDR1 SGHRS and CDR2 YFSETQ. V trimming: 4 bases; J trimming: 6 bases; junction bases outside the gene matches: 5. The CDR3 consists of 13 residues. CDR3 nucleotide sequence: TGCGCCAGCAGCCCGACAGGGGACGATGGCTACACCTTC. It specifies CASSPTGDDGYTF.

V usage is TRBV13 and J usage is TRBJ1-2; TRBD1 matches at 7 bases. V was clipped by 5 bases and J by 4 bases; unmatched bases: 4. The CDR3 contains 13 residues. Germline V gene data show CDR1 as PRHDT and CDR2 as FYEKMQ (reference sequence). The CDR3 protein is CASSRDRTYGYTF. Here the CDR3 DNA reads TGTGCCAGCAGCCGGGACAGAACCTATGGCTACACCTTC. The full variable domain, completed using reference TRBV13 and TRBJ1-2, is AAGVIQSPRHLIKEKRETATLKCYPIPRHDTVYWYQQGPGQDPQFLISFYEKMQSDKGSIPDRFSAQQFSDYHSELNMSSLELGDSALYFCASSRDRTYGYTFGSGTRLTVV.

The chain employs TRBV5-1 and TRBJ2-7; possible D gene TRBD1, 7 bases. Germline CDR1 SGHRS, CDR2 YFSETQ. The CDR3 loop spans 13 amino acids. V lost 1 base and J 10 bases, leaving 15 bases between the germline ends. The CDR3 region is CASSLLGQGGQYF. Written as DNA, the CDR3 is TGCGCCAGCAGCTTGCTTGGGCAGGGGGGCCAGTACTTC.

For the CDR3, the DNA is TGTGCCAGCAGGCGCAATCAGCCCCAGCATTTT. Translation gives CASRRNQPQHF. This chain joins TRBV2 and TRBJ1-5; D call uncertain. Trimming cost V 6 bases and J 2 bases, with 2 bases left between them. The germline gives CDR1 SNHLY, CDR2 FYNNEI. CDR3 length: 11 amino acids.

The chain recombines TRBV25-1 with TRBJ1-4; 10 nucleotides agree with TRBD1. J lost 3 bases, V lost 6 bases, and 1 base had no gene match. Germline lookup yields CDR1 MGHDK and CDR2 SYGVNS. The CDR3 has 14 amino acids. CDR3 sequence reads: CASSGTGANEKLFF. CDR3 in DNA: TGTGCCAGCAGCGGGACAGGGGCTAATGAAAAACTGTTTTTT. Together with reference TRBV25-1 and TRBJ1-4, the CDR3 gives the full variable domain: EADIYQTPRYLVIGTGKKITLECSQTMGHDKMYWYQQDPGMELHLIHYSYGVNSTEKGDLSSESTVSRIRTEHFPLTLESARPSHTSQYLCASSGTGANEKLFFGSGTQLSVL.

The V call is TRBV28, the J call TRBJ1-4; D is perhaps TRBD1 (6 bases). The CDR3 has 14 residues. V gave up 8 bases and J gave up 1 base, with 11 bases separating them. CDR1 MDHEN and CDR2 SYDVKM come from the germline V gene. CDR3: CASVGAGTNEKLFF. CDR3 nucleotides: TGTGCCAGCGTGGGGGCTGGAACTAATGAAAAACTGTTTTTT.

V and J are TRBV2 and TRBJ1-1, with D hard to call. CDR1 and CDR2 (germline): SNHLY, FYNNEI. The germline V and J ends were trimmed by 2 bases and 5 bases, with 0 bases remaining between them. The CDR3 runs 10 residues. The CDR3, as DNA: TGTGCCAGCAGTGAAACTGAAGCTTTCTTT. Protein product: CASSETEAFF. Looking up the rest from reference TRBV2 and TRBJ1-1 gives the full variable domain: EPEVTQTPSHQVTQMGQEVILRCVPISNHLYFYWYRQILGQKVEFLVSFYNNEISEKSEIFDDQFSVERPDGSNFTLKIRSTKLEDSAMYFCASSETEAFFGQGTRLTVV.

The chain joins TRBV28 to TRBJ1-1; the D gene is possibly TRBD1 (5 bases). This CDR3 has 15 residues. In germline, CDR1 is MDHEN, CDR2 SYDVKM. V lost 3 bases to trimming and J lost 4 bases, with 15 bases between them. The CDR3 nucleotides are TGTGCCAGCAGTTTTATGAGGGGTGCCGGCACTGAAGCTTTCTTT. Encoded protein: CASSFMRGAGTEAFF.

The CDR3 reads CASSIGRGYEQYF. The CDR3 bases are TGTGCCAGTAGTATCGGGAGGGGGTACGAGCAGTACTTC. The rearrangement uses TRBV19 and TRBJ2-7; TRBD2 aligns across 8 bases. Germline CDR1 LNHDA, CDR2 SQIVND (reference sequence). CDR3 size: 13 residues. Trimming at V came to 3 bases and at J to 4 bases, leaving 2 bases not matched to a gene.

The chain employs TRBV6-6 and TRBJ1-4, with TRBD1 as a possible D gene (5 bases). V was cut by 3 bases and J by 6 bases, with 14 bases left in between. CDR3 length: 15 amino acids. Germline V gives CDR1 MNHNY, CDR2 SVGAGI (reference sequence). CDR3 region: CASSYPLRGDEKLFF. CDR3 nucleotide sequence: TGTGCCAGCAGTTATCCCTTAAGGGGAGATGAAAAACTGTTTTTT.

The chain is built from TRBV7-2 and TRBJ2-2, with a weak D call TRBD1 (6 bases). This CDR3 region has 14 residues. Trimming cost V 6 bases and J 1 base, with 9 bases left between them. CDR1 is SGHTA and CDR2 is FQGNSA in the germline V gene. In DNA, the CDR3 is TGTGCCAGCAGGAAGGGACAGAACACCGGGGAGCTGTTTTTT. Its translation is CASRKGQNTGELFF.

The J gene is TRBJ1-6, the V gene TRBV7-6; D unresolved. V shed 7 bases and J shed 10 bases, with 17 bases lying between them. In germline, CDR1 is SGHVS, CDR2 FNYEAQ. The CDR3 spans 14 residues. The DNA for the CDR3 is TGTGCCAGCACCACTCCCGATCTAGGGTCACCCCTCCACTTT. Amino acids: CASTTPDLGSPLHF.

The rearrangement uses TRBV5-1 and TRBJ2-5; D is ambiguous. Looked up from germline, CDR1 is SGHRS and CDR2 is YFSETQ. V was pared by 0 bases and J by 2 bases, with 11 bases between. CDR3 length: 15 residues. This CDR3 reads CASSLADTLQETQYF. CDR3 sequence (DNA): TGCGCCAGCAGCTTGGCCGATACCTTACAAGAGACCCAGTACTTC.

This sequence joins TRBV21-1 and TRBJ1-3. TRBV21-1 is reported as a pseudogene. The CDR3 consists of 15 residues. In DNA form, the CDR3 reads TGTGCCAGCAGCAAAGACGCGGGCTCTGGAAACACCATATATTTT. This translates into CASSKDAGSGNTIYF.

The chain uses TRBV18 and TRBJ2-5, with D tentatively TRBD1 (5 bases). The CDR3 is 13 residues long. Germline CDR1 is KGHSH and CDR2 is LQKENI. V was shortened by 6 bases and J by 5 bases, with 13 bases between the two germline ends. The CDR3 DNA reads TGTGCCAGCTCCTTTACAGGTTTGGAGACCCAGTACTTC. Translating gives CASSFTGLETQYF.

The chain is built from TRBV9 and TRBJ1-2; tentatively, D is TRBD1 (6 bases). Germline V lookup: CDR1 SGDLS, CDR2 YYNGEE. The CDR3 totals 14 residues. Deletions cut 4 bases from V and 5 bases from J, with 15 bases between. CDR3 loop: CASSPRIQGYGYTF. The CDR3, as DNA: TGTGCCAGCAGCCCCCGGATCCAGGGGTATGGCTACACCTTC.

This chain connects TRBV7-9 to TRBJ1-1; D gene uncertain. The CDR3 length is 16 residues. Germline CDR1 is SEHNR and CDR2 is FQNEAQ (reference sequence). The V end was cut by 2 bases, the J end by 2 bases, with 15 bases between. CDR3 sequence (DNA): TGTGCCAGCAGCTTAAGGCCCCGGGAGGAAAACACTGAAGCTTTCTTT. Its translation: CASSLRPREENTEAFF.

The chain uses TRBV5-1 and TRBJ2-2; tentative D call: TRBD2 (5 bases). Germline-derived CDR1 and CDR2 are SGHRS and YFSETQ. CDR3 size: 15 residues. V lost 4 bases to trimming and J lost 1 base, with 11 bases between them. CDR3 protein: CASSVISGNTGELFF. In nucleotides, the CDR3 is TGCGCCAGCAGCGTCATAAGCGGGAACACCGGGGAGCTGTTTTTT.

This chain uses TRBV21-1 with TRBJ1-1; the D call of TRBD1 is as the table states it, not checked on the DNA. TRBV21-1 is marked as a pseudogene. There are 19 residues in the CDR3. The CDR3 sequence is CASSEQAPGADSDHAEAFF. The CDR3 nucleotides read TGTGCCAGCAGCGAACAGGCCCCAGGGGCGGACTCGGATCACGCTGAAGCTTTCTTT.